The 7 T cell receptor beta chains presented below share a single source sample, sequenced in a study of blood T cell repertoires in COVID-19 (dated by TCRdb to about 2020). Library generation was performed with the immunoSEQ multiplex PCR assay. TCRdb limited this immuneACCESS table to in-frame rearrangements with V and J called. A share of clones is missing; checked studies link under half to unresolved V genes, and the rest is unexplained. Within this sample are some 200,000 clones, with 82% of them counted one time only. The ten most abundant clones make up more than 4% of the sample. Source material: PBMCs or T cells enriched from blood (not recorded which). All receptors come from a woman aged 55 to 70 with acute COVID-19.

This clone was counted only a few times. The V gene is TRBV7-2, the J gene TRBJ1-5, with 9 bases identical to TRBD1. The germline CDR1 and CDR2 sequences are SGHTA and FQGNSA. Trimming removed 2 bases from V and 7 bases from J; junction bases left unmatched: 6. The CDR3 contains 15 residues. CDR3 amino acids: CASSLKQGARQPQHF. The CDR3 DNA is TGTGCCAGCAGCTTAAAACAGGGGGCCCGACAGCCCCAGCATTTT.

This CDR3 is CASSLGQGIDTQYF. In DNA, the CDR3 is TGTGCCAGCAGCTTAGGGCAGGGGATAGATACGCAGTATTTT. V is TRBV7-2 and J is TRBJ2-3, with D possibly matching TRBD1 (6 bases). Germline assignment: CDR1 SGHTA and CDR2 FQGNSA. The CDR3 is made up of 14 amino acids. V was pared by 1 base and J by 5 bases, with 10 bases between.

The chain uses TRBV27 and TRBJ2-3, with 9 positions matching TRBD1. CDR1 is MNHEY and CDR2 is SMNVEV in the germline V gene (reference sequence). V shed 5 bases, J shed 4 bases, and the junction held 4 bases outside the gene matches. The CDR3 is 14 amino acids. CDR3: CASSKDRGADTQYF. As DNA, the CDR3 is TGTGCCAGCAGTAAGGACAGGGGCGCAGATACGCAGTATTTT.

The V gene is TRBV19, the J gene TRBJ2-2; 7 bases are shared with TRBD2. This CDR3 contains 16 residues. V lost 8 bases, J lost 5 bases, and 14 bases stayed unmatched. CDR1 and CDR2 (germline): LNHDA, SQIVND (reference sequence). CDR3 loop: CASYTGLAVLTGELFF. The CDR3 DNA reads TGTGCCAGTTATACTGGTCTAGCGGTTCTAACCGGGGAGCTGTTTTTT.

This chain uses TRBV19 with TRBJ1-2; D is unresolved. The CDR3 extends over 14 amino acids. Germline values: CDR1 LNHDA, CDR2 SQIVND (reference sequence). V shed 0 bases and J shed 6 bases, with 11 bases lying between them. The CDR3: CASSIDWPTNGYTF. The CDR3 DNA reads TGTGCCAGTAGTATAGATTGGCCGACAAATGGCTACACCTTC.

CDR3: CAWSRGSNGNIQYF. CDR3 bases: TGTGCCTGGAGTAGGGGGAGTAATGGAAACATTCAGTACTTC. V gene TRBV30 combines with J gene TRBJ2-4; tentatively, D is TRBD1 (6 bases). The CDR3 contains 14 residues. V lost 2 bases, J lost 6 bases, and 14 bases lay in between. Looked up from germline, CDR1 is GTSNPN and CDR2 is SVGIG (reference sequence).

The chain combines TRBV11-3 with TRBJ2-3; D is unresolved. The CDR3 is 16 amino acids. Deletions cut 5 bases from V and 1 base from J, with 16 bases between. Germline V lookup: CDR1 SGHNT, CDR2 YENEEA. The CDR3 region is CASSRNPRLGTDTQYF. CDR3 coding DNA: TGTGCCAGCAGCCGAAATCCCCGGCTAGGCACAGATACGCAGTATTTT.